This T cell receptor (beta chain) originates from a study of cytomegalovirus exposure and HLA in healthy donors. Whole-study findings and limits: The classifier reportedly diagnosed cytomegalovirus status with high specificity and sensitivity. In a later analysis, V- and J-gene trimming of beta chains associated with a DCLRE1C missense variant, replicated independently. Confirmation in vitro established that three CMV-associated chains were specific for CMV antigens. Analysis was performed later, and it showed HLA-associated TCR beta chains to be more clonally expanded than equally common others.

To note about this clone: Its target is not known.

This CDR3 contains 19 residues. CDR1 and CDR2 (germline): SNHLY, FYNNEI. The trim removed 7 bases at V and 0 bases at J, leaving 11 bases unmatched. The PCR ran on 60 Vbeta and 13 Jbeta primers. Profiling relied on immunoSEQ multiplex PCR, and the TCRdb table lists in-frame clones only, not all of them. The sample lists tens of thousands of clones, about 73% occurring once. The clonotype originates from a woman aged 45-60 years in good health and CMV-seropositive. Material for sequencing was PBMCs. The rearrangement links TRBV2 to TRBJ2-2; TRBD2 aligns across 13 bases. DNA for the CDR3: TGTGCCAGCAACGAACCCGGACTAGCGGGGGACCCGAACACCGGGGAGCTGTTTTTT. Protein sequence: CASNEPGLAGDPNTGELFF.